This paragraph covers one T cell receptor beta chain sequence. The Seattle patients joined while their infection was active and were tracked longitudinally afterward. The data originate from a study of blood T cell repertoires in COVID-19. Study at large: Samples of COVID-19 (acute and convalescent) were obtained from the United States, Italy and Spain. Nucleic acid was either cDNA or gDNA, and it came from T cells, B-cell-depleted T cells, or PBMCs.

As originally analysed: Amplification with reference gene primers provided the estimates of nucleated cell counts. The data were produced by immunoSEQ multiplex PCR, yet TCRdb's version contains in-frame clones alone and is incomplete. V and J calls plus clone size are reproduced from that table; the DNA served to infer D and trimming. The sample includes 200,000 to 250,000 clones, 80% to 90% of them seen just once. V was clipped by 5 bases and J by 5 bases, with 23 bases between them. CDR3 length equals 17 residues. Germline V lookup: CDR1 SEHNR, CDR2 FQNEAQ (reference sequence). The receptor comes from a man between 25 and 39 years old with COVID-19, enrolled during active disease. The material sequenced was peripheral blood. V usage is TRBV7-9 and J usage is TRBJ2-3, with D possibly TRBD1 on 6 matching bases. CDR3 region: CASSRDRDTGSGDTQYF. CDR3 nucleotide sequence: TGTGCCAGCAGCCGAGACCGGGACACAGGGAGTGGAGATACGCAGTATTTT.